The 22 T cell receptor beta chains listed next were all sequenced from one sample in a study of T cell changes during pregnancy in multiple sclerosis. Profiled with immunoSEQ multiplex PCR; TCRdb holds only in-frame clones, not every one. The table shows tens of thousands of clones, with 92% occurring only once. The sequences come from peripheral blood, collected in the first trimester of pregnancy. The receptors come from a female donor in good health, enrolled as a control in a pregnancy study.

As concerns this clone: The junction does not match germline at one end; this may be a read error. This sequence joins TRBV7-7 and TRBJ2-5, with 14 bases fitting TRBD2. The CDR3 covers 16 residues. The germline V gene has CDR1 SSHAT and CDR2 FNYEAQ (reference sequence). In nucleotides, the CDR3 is TGTGCTAGCAGCCCAGGACTAGCGGGGGGCATAGAGACCCAGTACTTC. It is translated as CASSPGLAGGIETQYF.

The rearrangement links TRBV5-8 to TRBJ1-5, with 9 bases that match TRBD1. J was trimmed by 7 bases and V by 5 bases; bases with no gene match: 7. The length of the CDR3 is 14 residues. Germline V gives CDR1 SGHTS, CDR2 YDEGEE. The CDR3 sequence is CASSRGDRDQPQHF. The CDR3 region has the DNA TGTGCCAGCAGTCGCGGGGACAGGGACCAGCCCCAGCATTTT.

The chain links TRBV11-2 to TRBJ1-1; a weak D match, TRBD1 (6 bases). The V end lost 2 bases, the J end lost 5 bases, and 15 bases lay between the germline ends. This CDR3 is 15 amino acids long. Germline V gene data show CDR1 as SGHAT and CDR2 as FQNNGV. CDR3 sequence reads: CASSLTLSRGTEAFF. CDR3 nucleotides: TGTGCCAGCAGCTTAACCCTTTCCAGGGGAACTGAAGCTTTCTTT.

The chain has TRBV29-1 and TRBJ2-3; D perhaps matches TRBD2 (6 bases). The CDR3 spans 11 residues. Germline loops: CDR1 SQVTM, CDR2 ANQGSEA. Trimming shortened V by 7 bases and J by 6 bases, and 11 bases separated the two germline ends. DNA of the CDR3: TGCAGCGCTTGGAGGGCGGATACGCAGTATTTT. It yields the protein CSAWRADTQYF.

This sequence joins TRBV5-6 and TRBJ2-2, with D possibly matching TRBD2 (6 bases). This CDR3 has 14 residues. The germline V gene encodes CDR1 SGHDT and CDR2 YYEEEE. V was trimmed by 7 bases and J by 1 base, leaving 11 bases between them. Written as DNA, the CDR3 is TGTGCCAGCGCCCTGGGAGGGAACACCGGGGAGCTGTTTTTT. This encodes CASALGGNTGELFF.

DNA of the CDR3: TGTGCCAGTAGTATCCAGGGGGCGCTCAACGGGGAGCTGTTTTTT. It specifies CASSIQGALNGELFF. V is TRBV19 and J is TRBJ2-2; 8 bases map to TRBD1. CDR3 size: 15 residues. Germline-derived CDR1 and CDR2 are LNHDA and SQIVND (reference sequence). The J segment lost 7 bases and the V segment lost 3 bases, leaving 7 bases of the junction unmatched.

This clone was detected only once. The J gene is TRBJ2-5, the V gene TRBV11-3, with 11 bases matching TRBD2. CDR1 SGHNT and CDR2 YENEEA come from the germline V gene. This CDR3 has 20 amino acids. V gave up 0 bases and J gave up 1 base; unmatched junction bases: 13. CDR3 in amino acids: CASSLEGWLAGGPPQETQYF. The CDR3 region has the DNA TGTGCCAGCAGCTTAGAGGGTTGGCTAGCGGGGGGCCCACCCCAAGAGACCCAGTACTTC.

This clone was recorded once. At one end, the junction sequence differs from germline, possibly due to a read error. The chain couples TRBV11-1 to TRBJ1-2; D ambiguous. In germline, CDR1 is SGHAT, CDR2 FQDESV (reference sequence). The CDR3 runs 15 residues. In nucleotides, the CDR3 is TGTGTCAGCAGCCCACTTGGCGTCCCTGCGGGTGGCTACACCTTC. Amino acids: CVSSPLGVPAGGYTF.

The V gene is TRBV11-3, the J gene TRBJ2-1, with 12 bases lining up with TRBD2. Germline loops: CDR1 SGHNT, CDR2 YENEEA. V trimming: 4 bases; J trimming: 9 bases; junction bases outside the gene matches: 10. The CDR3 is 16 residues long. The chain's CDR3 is CASSSITSGGRIEQFF. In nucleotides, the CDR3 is TGTGCCAGCAGCTCAATAACTAGCGGGGGGCGGATTGAGCAGTTCTTC.

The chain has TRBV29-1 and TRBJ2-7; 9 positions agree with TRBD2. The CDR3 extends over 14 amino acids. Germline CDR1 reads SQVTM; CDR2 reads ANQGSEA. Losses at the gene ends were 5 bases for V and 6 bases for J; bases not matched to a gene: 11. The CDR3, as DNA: TGCAGCGTTTCCCCTCTAGCGGGATTCGGCGAGCAGTACTTC. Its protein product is CSVSPLAGFGEQYF.

CDR3 amino acids: CASSMTRLQTEAFF. The CDR3 region has the DNA TGTGCCAGTAGTATGACACGCCTGCAGACTGAAGCTTTCTTT. This chain joins TRBV19 and TRBJ1-1; no firm D call. CDR3 length equals 14 residues. Per germline, CDR1 LNHDA and CDR2 SQIVND (reference sequence). V dropped 3 bases and J dropped 5 bases, with 13 bases sitting between them.

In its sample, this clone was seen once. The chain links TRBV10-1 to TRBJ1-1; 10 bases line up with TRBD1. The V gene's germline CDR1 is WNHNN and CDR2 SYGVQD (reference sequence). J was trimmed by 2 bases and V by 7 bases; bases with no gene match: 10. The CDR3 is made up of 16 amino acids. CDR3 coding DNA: TGCGCCAGCATCCTAGGAGGGGACAGGGGAAACACTGAAGCTTTCTTT. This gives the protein CASILGGDRGNTEAFF.

The CDR3 protein is CASSPPGARTEAFF. CDR3 DNA: TGTGCCAGCTCACCACCGGGGGCAAGAACTGAAGCTTTCTTT. This chain links TRBV18 with TRBJ1-1; D perhaps matches TRBD1 (6 bases). Germline V gene data show CDR1 as KGHSH and CDR2 as LQKENI. This CDR3 has 14 residues. V was shortened by 0 bases and J by 5 bases, with 10 bases between the two germline ends. Based on the CDR3 plus reference TRBV18 and TRBJ1-1, the full variable domain is NAGVMQNPRHLVRRRGQEARLRCSPMKGHSHVYWYRQLPEEGLKFMVYLQKENIIDESGMPKERFSAEFPKEGPSILRIQQVVRGDSAAYFCASSPPGARTEAFFGQGTRLTVV.

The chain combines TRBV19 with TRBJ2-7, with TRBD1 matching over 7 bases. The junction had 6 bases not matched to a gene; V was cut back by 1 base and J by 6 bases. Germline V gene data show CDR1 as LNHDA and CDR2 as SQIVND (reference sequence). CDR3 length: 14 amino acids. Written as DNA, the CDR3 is TGTGCCAGTAGTATAGGGGACAGCGGATCCGAGCAGTACTTC. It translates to CASSIGDSGSEQYF.

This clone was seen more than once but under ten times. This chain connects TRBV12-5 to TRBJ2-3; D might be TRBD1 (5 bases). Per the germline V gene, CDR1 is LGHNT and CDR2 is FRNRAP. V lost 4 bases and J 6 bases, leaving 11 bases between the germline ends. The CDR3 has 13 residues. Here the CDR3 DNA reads TGTGCTAGTGGTTCCGACAGCAAGGATACGCAGTATTTT. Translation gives CASGSDSKDTQYF.

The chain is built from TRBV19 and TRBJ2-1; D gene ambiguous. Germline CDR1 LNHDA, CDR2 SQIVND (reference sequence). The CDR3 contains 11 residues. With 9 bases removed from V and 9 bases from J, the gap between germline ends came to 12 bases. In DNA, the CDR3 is TGTGCCAGCGCAGAGGTCAGTGAGCAGTTCTTC. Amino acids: CASAEVSEQFF.

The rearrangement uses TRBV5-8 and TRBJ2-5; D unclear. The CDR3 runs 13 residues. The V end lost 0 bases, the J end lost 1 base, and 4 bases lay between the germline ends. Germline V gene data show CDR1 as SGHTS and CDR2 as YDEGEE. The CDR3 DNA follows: TGTGCCAGCAGCTTGGACAGCCAAGAGACCCAGTACTTC. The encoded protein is CASSLDSQETQYF.

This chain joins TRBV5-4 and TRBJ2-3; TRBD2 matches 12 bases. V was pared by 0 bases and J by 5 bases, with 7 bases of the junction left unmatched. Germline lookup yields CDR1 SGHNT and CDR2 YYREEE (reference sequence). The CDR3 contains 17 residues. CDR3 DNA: TGTGCCAGCAGCTTGGAAGCTAGCGGGGGGGCGGTAGATACGCAGTATTTT. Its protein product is CASSLEASGGAVDTQYF.

CDR3 region: CASSQDQTGSEQFF. The CDR3 DNA reads TGTGCCAGCAGCCAAGATCAAACGGGGAGTGAGCAGTTCTTC. The rearrangement joins TRBV14 to TRBJ2-1, with TRBD2 as a possible D gene (5 bases). The germline gives CDR1 SGHDN, CDR2 FVKESK. Trimming pared 0 bases from V and 9 bases from J, leaving 12 bases between. The CDR3 totals 14 residues. Looking up the rest from reference TRBV14 and TRBJ2-1 gives the full variable domain: EAGVTQFPSHSVIEKGQTVTLRCDPISGHDNLYWYRRVMGKEIKFLLHFVKESKQDESGMPNNRFLAERTGGTYSTLKVQPAELEDSGVYFCASSQDQTGSEQFFGPGTRLTVL.

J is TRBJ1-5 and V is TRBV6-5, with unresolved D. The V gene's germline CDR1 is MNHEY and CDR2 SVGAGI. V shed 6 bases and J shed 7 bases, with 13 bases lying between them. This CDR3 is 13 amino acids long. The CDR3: CASRPDKAQPQHF. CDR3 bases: TGTGCCAGCAGACCAGACAAGGCCCAGCCCCAGCATTTT.

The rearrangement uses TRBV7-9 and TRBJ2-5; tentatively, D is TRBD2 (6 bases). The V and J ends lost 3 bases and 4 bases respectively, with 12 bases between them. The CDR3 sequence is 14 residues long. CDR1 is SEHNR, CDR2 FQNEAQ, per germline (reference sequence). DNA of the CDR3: TGTGCCAGCAGCTTGTCTGAAGCGGGAGAGACCCAGTACTTC. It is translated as CASSLSEAGETQYF.

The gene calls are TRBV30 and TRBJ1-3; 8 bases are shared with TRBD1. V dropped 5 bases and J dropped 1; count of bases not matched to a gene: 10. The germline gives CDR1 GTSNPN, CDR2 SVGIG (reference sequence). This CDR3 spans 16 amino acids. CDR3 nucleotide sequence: TGTGCCTGGGGACAGGGTAGATTTAAGTCTGGAAACACCATATATTTT. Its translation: CAWGQGRFKSGNTIYF.